Below, 26 T cell receptor beta chains from the same sample are listed, as sequenced in a study of PD-1 blockade in classical Hodgkin lymphoma. Only in-frame clones appear in the TCRdb table, and some are missing; sequencing was by immunoSEQ multiplex PCR. This table has roughly 51,000 clones, about three quarters appearing once. Time point described: cycle 4 day 1 (C4D1), after 6 weeks of nivolumab. All trial patients relapsed after autologous stem cell transplantation. The sample was peripheral blood mononuclear cells (PBMCs), taken before the fourth cycle of nivolumab. These receptors all come from a human donor with classical Hodgkin lymphoma.

The rearrangement links TRBV19 to TRBJ2-5, with 9 bases lining up with TRBD1. The germline gives CDR1 LNHDA, CDR2 SQIVND (reference sequence). The CDR3 is 15 amino acids. V was clipped by 5 bases and J by 4 bases; unmatched bases: 8. CDR3 residues: CASSSGTGRSETQYF. The CDR3, as DNA: TGTGCCAGTAGTTCCGGGACAGGGCGTTCAGAGACCCAGTACTTC.

This sequence joins TRBV4-1 and TRBJ2-3; 7 nucleotides agree with TRBD2. V lost 2 bases, J lost 5 bases, and 13 bases stayed unmatched. The CDR3 is 17 amino acids. Germline V gene data show CDR1 as MGHRA and CDR2 as YSYEKL. DNA of the CDR3: TGCGCCAGCAGCCAACCCTCGTCGCGGGGGACGAGAGATACGCAGTATTTT. The encoded protein is CASSQPSSRGTRDTQYF.

This clone appeared a single time. The chain employs TRBV18 and TRBJ2-3, with 9 bases aligning to TRBD1. The ends lost 5 bases at V and 4 bases at J; junction bases unmatched: 4. Germline CDR1 and CDR2: KGHSH and LQKENI. The length of the CDR3 is 14 residues. Here the CDR3 DNA reads TGTGCCAGCTCAACTCGACAGGGGGCAGATACGCAGTATTTT. Translating gives CASSTRQGADTQYF.

The J gene is TRBJ1-4, the V gene TRBV5-1; 7 nucleotides align to TRBD1. CDR3 length equals 18 residues. V was pared by 3 bases and J by 0 bases, with 11 bases of the junction left unmatched. Germline CDR1 and CDR2: SGHRS and YFSETQ. Here the CDR3 reads CASSSRGWGIATNEKLFF. The CDR3 coding sequence is TGCGCCAGCAGCTCCAGGGGGTGGGGGATTGCAACTAATGAAAAACTGTTTTTT.

The CDR3 nucleotides read TGTGCCAGCAGCTTGGCTGGGAATCAGCCCCAGCATTTT. This translates into CASSLAGNQPQHF. The chain couples TRBV5-4 to TRBJ1-5; D unclear. The germline gives CDR1 SGHNT, CDR2 YYREEE (reference sequence). This CDR3 contains 13 residues. The V end was cut by 0 bases, the J end by 4 bases, with 5 bases between.

The chain links TRBV6-5 to TRBJ2-7; a possible D gene is TRBD2 (6 bases). The CDR3 has 14 amino acids. Per the germline V gene, CDR1 is MNHEY and CDR2 is SVGAGI. The V and J ends lost 6 bases and 2 bases respectively, with 14 bases between them. The CDR3 DNA follows: TGTGCCAGCAGCCGAAGACTAGACCCCTACGAGCAGTACTTC. Amino acid sequence: CASSRRLDPYEQYF.

The gene calls are TRBV13 and TRBJ2-2, with no clear D. Germline CDR1 PRHDT, CDR2 FYEKMQ (reference sequence). The CDR3 has 14 amino acids. V was cut by 2 bases and J by 1 base, with 5 bases left in between. Written as DNA, the CDR3 is TGTGCCAGCAGCTTACCCCTGAACACCGGGGAGCTGTTTTTT. Translation: CASSLPLNTGELFF.

The chain links TRBV10-1 to TRBJ2-1; D ambiguous. The CDR3 length is 15 residues. V lost 3 bases, J lost 3 bases, and 12 bases lay in between. Looked up from germline, CDR1 is WNHNN and CDR2 is SYGVQD (reference sequence). This CDR3 is CASSDFTGGYNEQFF. CDR3 bases: TGCGCCAGCAGTGATTTTACGGGTGGCTACAATGAGCAGTTCTTC.

The chain has TRBV28 and TRBJ2-5, with 9 bases aligning to TRBD1. V lost 7 bases to trimming and J lost 6 bases; unmatched junction nucleotides: 12. This CDR3 is built from 15 residues. Germline CDR1 is MDHEN and CDR2 is SYDVKM. CDR3 loop: CASNLVGTGRQTQYF. DNA for the CDR3: TGTGCCAGCAATCTGGTGGGGACAGGGCGTCAGACCCAGTACTTC.

The chain is built from TRBV19 and TRBJ2-2, with TRBD1 matching 9 bases. The V and J ends lost 7 bases and 5 bases, in that order; junction bases with no gene match: 8. In germline, CDR1 is LNHDA, CDR2 SQIVND (reference sequence). CDR3 length: 15 residues. This chain's CDR3 is CASTRGQGSTGELFF. The CDR3 DNA follows: TGTGCCAGTACCCGGGGACAGGGCTCTACCGGGGAGCTGTTTTTT.

This rearrangement joins TRBV11-2 to TRBJ1-3; D not resolved. CDR3 length: 13 amino acids. Germline V lookup: CDR1 SGHAT, CDR2 FQNNGV. The ends were cut back, 1 base at V and 4 bases at J, with 5 bases in the middle. DNA of the CDR3: TGTGCCAGCAGCTTAGCCTTAGGAAACACCATATATTTT. Translation gives CASSLALGNTIYF.

The V and J genes are TRBV6-6 and TRBJ2-7, with D tentatively TRBD1 (6 bases). In germline, CDR1 is MNHNY, CDR2 SVGAGI (reference sequence). This CDR3 region has 14 residues. Trimming left V 0 bases short and J 7 bases short, with 13 bases between. CDR3 residues: CASSYSGTPLEQYF. In DNA form, the CDR3 reads TGTGCCAGCAGTTACTCGGGGACACCTCTGGAGCAGTACTTC.

V gene TRBV5-4 combines with J gene TRBJ2-3; D gene ambiguous. Germline V CDR1 and CDR2: SGHNT, YYREEE (reference sequence). Trimming stripped 3 bases from V and 0 bases from J, with 14 bases between. The CDR3 runs to 16 residues. CDR3 amino acids: CASSSQLLSSTDTQYF. DNA for the CDR3: TGTGCCAGCAGCTCCCAGCTTTTGTCTAGCACAGATACGCAGTATTTT.

This chain links TRBV11-3 with TRBJ2-1, with 11 bases identical to TRBD2. This CDR3 comprises 17 residues. V shed 0 bases and J 5 bases; nucleotides not matched to a gene: 6. Germline V gene lookup returns CDR1 SGHNT and CDR2 YENEEA. The CDR3 coding sequence is TGTGCCAGCAGCTTAGATAGCGGGAGGGCCCGGCACAATGAGCAGTTCTTC. Its translation: CASSLDSGRARHNEQFF.

CDR3 in DNA: TGTGCCAGCAGCTTTCGGGCTGAGTATAATGAGCAGTTCTTC. This encodes CASSFRAEYNEQFF. J is TRBJ2-1 and V is TRBV7-9; D is undetermined. V dropped 3 bases and J dropped 7 bases, with 13 bases sitting between them. This CDR3 has 14 residues. Germline V lookup: CDR1 SEHNR, CDR2 FQNEAQ (reference sequence).

The chain is built from TRBV6-1 and TRBJ2-2; tentative D call: TRBD1 (6 bases). V lost 2 bases to trimming and J lost 5 bases, with 15 bases between them. Germline loops: CDR1 MNHNS, CDR2 SASEGT. CDR3 length: 16 amino acids. This CDR3 is CASSERLQGSTGELFF. In nucleotides, the CDR3 is TGTGCCAGCAGTGAAAGGTTACAGGGAAGTACCGGGGAGCTGTTTTTT.

The chain employs TRBV4-3 and TRBJ1-1; no definite D call. The CDR3 covers 15 residues. Trimming shortened V by 4 bases and J by 0 bases, and 12 bases separated the two germline ends. The germline CDR1 and CDR2 sequences are LGHNA and YSLEER. The CDR3 region is CASSLERELNTEAFF. CDR3 bases: TGCGCCAGCAGCCTTGAAAGGGAACTGAACACTGAAGCTTTCTTT.

The chain employs TRBV28 and TRBJ2-5, with TRBD2 identical over 12 bases. Looked up from germline, CDR1 is MDHEN and CDR2 is SYDVKM. The V and J ends lost 2 bases and 2 bases, in that order; junction bases with no gene match: 15. The CDR3 loop spans 20 amino acids. This CDR3 reads CASSLREWYGTSGLQETQYF. CDR3 sequence (DNA): TGTGCCAGCAGTTTACGGGAATGGTACGGGACTAGCGGGTTACAAGAGACCCAGTACTTC.

This rearrangement joins TRBV5-6 to TRBJ2-2; tentative D call: TRBD1 (6 bases). CDR3 length: 15 amino acids. V lost 4 bases and J lost 4, with 14 bases in between. Germline lookup yields CDR1 SGHDT and CDR2 YYEEEE. The CDR3 spells CASSRKQGFTGELFF. The CDR3 DNA sequence: TGTGCCAGCAGCCGAAAACAGGGTTTCACCGGGGAGCTGTTTTTT.

This chain uses TRBV21-1 with TRBJ1-2; the table calls TRBD1, which could not be checked here. TRBV21-1 has pseudogene status. This CDR3 is 17 amino acids long. The CDR3 DNA reads TGTGCCAGCAGCACCCGACCGTTGACAGGGGTCGGCTATGGCTACACCTTC. This sequence encodes CASSTRPLTGVGYGYTF.

The rearrangement links TRBV9 to TRBJ2-1; D not certain. The CDR3 loop spans 12 amino acids. Between the trimmed V and J ends, which lost 0 bases and 5 bases, there was a span of 3 bases. Germline lookup yields CDR1 SGDLS and CDR2 YYNGEE. CDR3 sequence (DNA): TGTGCCAGCAGCGTAGGTGACAATGAGCAGTTCTTC. It codes for CASSVGDNEQFF.

V gene TRBV4-3 combines with J gene TRBJ2-7, with 10 nucleotides matching TRBD2. V lost 2 bases to trimming and J lost 4 bases; unmatched junction nucleotides: 5. CDR1 LGHNA and CDR2 YSLEER come from the germline V gene. The CDR3 length is 15 residues. The CDR3 DNA reads TGCGCCAGCAGCCAAATAGGTAGCGGGAGGTACGAGCAGTACTTC. It yields the protein CASSQIGSGRYEQYF.

V gene TRBV7-2 combines with J gene TRBJ2-5; D gene unclear. The germline V gene has CDR1 SGHTA and CDR2 FQGNSA. The CDR3 spans 13 residues. V was trimmed by 0 bases and J by 7 bases, leaving 9 bases between them. CDR3 DNA sequence: TGTGCCAGCAGCTTAGCCCAGGCCGGGACCCAGTACTTC. This encodes CASSLAQAGTQYF.

This chain links TRBV16 with TRBJ2-2; unclear D gene. Trimming took off 2 bases at V and 3 bases at J, with 7 bases between the two ends. The CDR3 loop spans 14 amino acids. CDR1 and CDR2 from the germline V gene are KGHSY and FQNENV. The chain's CDR3 is CASSQVRDTGELFF. The CDR3 DNA reads as TGTGCCAGCAGCCAAGTTCGGGACACCGGGGAGCTGTTTTTT.

V and J are TRBV2 and TRBJ1-2; the D gene is possibly TRBD1 (5 bases). Germline V CDR1 and CDR2: SNHLY, FYNNEI. The CDR3 totals 14 residues. V gave up 5 bases and J gave up 6 bases, with 16 bases separating them. The CDR3 DNA reads as TGTGCCAGCAGTCCCGAAAGGGGCGGCGATGGCTACACCTTC. This translates into CASSPERGGDGYTF.

In its sample, this clone was seen once. V is TRBV19 and J is TRBJ1-5; 7 bases align to TRBD1. V trimming: 6 bases; J trimming: 7 bases; junction bases outside the gene matches: 12. The CDR3 has 15 residues. Germline CDR1 LNHDA, CDR2 SQIVND (reference sequence). As DNA, the CDR3 is TGTGCCAGTAGACGACAGGGCCCCTCGGGACAGCCCCAGCATTTT. This gives the protein CASRRQGPSGQPQHF.